This T cell receptor beta chain comes out of a study of T cells in localized non-small cell lung cancer. This clone occurred once. The method was immunoSEQ multiplex PCR; TCRdb's version includes in-frame clones alone and lacks a portion of them. Here the sample spans 15,000 to 20,000 clones, around 89% being singletons. V gave up 2 bases and J gave up 0 bases, with 7 bases separating them. Germline values: CDR1 SGDLS, CDR2 YYNGEE. The CDR3 spans 14 residues. Sequenced material: peripheral blood, taken before any cancer treatment. This rearrangement joins TRBV9 to TRBJ2-3, with D possibly matching TRBD1 (5 bases). The TCR sequence derives from a male donor aged 60 or older with stage II squamous cell lung carcinoma. The CDR3 is CASSVKGSTDTQYF. CDR3 DNA sequence: TGTGCCAGCAGCGTGAAGGGGAGCACAGATACGCAGTATTTT.